This TCR beta chain appears in the sequencing data of a study of blood T cell repertoires in COVID-19. This clone came up a few times. Per the original methods: Reference gene primers were amplified, and this amplification served to estimate nucleated cell counts. Method: immunoSEQ multiplex PCR; TCRdb's copy keeps in-frame clones and lacks some. Clonal size and the V and J genes are those of that table, whereas D and trimming came from the DNA. This repertoire shows about 23,000 clones, approximately 83% found once; its top ten account for 48%. This receptor was taken from a man aged 65 to 79 with acute or convalescent COVID-19. Sequenced: peripheral blood.

The CDR3 bases are TGTGCCAGCAGCGTTTCCCTAGCGGGTAACACCGGGGAGCTGTTTTTT. Its translation: CASSVSLAGNTGELFF. V usage is TRBV9 and J usage is TRBJ2-2; 8 bases line up with TRBD2. CDR3 size: 16 residues. Germline assignment: CDR1 SGDLS and CDR2 YYNGEE. V lost 2 bases to trimming and J lost 2 bases; unmatched junction nucleotides: 5. Full variable domain (outside the CDR3, taken from reference TRBV9 and TRBJ2-2): DSGVTQTPKHLITATGQRVTLRCSPRSGDLSVYWYQQSLDQGLQFLIQYYNGEERAKGNILERFSAQQFPDLHSELNLSSLELGDSALYFCASSVSLAGNTGELFFGEGSRLTVL.